The text below deals with one TCR beta chain. Its antigen is unknown. The data were obtained in a study of shared clonotypes between healthy human individuals. General study results and limits: Blood was the only sampled material, and tissue repertoires likely differ. The represented genetic and exposure-history diversity was limited by the small number of donors.

Genomic DNA per cell subset filled all wells of several immunoSEQ plates. TCRdb's copy holds only in-frame clones and misses some; the assay was immunoSEQ multiplex PCR. The sample lists fewer than 3 million clones; 85% to 95% were seen once. The germline V and J ends were trimmed by 8 bases and 1 base, with 14 bases remaining between them. CDR3 size: 14 residues. CDR1 SGHAT and CDR2 FQDESV come from the germline V gene (reference sequence). V usage is TRBV11-1 and J usage is TRBJ2-5; the D gene is possibly TRBD2 (7 bases). The sequenced sample was naive CD4+ T cells from PBMCs. Subset of the sample: CD45RA+ positively selected. This clonotype was sampled from a man younger than 30 in good health. Some clones in this sample may be carry-over from other donors' samples. The CDR3 sequence is CASGRGGSQETQYF. In DNA, the CDR3 is TGTGCCAGCGGAAGGGGGGGGAGCCAAGAGACCCAGTACTTC.